The TCR beta chain described here comes from a study of blood T cell repertoires in COVID-19. Study at large: The cDNA or gDNA used as material had been derived from T cells, B-cell-depleted T cells, or PBMCs.

The CDR3 is 14 amino acids. With 7 bases removed from V and 1 base from J, the gap between germline ends came to 10 bases. The germline CDR1 and CDR2 sequences are WSHSY and SAAADI. Assay used: immunoSEQ multiplex PCR; TCRdb lists only in-frame clones, some missing. The table lists around 270,000 clones, approximately 90% of them singletons. The J gene is TRBJ2-2, the V gene TRBV10-2, with D possibly being TRBD1 (6 bases). This clonotype was obtained from a man between 40 and 49 years old with acute or convalescent COVID-19. Material for sequencing was peripheral blood. This chain's CDR3 is CASIPGQNTGELFF. CDR3 in DNA: TGCGCCAGCATACCGGGACAGAACACCGGGGAGCTGTTTTTT.